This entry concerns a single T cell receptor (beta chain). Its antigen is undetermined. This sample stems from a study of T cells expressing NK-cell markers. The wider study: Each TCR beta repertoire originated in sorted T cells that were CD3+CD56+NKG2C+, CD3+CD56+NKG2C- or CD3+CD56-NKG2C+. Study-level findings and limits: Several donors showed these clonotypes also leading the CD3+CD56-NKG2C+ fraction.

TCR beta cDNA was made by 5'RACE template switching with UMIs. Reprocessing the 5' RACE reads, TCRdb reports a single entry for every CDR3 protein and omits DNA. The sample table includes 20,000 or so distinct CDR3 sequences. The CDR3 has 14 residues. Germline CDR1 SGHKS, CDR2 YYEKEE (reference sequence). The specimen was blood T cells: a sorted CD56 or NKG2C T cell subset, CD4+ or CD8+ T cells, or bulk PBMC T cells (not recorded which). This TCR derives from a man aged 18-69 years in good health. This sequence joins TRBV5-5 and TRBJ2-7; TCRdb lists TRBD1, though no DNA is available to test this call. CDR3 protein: CASSLRTGGYEQYF.